This T cell receptor (beta chain) stems from a study of T-cell memory formation after mild COVID-19. TCRdb recomputed calls from the 5' RACE reads with MiXCR, one row per CDR3 protein. This table has 90,000 to 120,000 distinct CDR3 sequences, roughly 11% appearing once. The clonotype comes from a man aged 18 to 30 who had mild COVID-19 (a few samples of this study predate the infection). Cell type and time point are not known. The material sequenced was PBMCs or a T cell subset sorted from them (not recorded which).

DNA of the CDR3: TGCGCCAGCAGCTTGGAGCCCTCACCTAACTATGGCTACACCTTC. It yields the protein CASSLEPSPNYGYTF. The chain links TRBV5-1 to TRBJ1-2; D uncertain. Trimming took 0 bases from V and 0 from J, leaving 9 bases between them. This CDR3 comprises 15 residues. Germline CDR1 and CDR2: SGHRS and YFSETQ.